A selection of T cell receptor beta chains follows, all from one sample in a study of T-cell reconstitution after alpha-beta-depleted transplantation in children. One entry per CDR3 protein, called by TCRdb with MiXCR from the PCR reads. The table lists about 600,000 distinct CDR3 sequences, 13% of them singletons, with 2.2% in the top ten. The sequences come from PBMCs, mostly from graft donor cells, collected 360 days after TCRalphabeta/CD19-depleted stem cell transplant. The source of these receptors is a male patient between 5 and 17 years old who had a stem cell transplant for acute myeloid leukemia, so the T cells may come from the graft donor. CDR3s include the opening cysteine and the closing phenylalanine or tryptophan. D genes are given only for firm matches. A clone size is listed for some rows: how often the clone was seen (once, few, many), or a class if it is expanded.

DNA: TGCAGTGCTAGTCGGGAGTCTGACTATGGCTACACCTTC
CDR3: CSASRESDYGYTF
D: .
size: .
J: TRBJ1-2
V: TRBV20-1

DNA: TGCAGTGCTAGAGATGGCGGGTTTTCTAGCACAGATACGCAGTATTTT
CDR3: CSARDGGFSSTDTQYF
D: .
size: many
J: TRBJ2-3
V: TRBV20-1

DNA: TGCGCCAGCAGCCAAGTGATAGCGGGGGTCAACGACGAGCAGTACTTC
CDR3: CASSQVIAGVNDEQYF
D: TRBD2
size: few
J: TRBJ2-7
V: TRBV4-3

DNA: TGTGCCAGCAGCGAGTCTAGCGGGAGGCCATCCTACGAGCAGTACTTC
CDR3: CASSESSGRPSYEQYF
D: TRBD2
size: .
J: TRBJ2-7
V: TRBV4-2

DNA: TGTGCCAGCAGTTTACATGGTTCCTACGAGCAGTACTTC
CDR3: CASSLHGSYEQYF
D: .
size: .
J: TRBJ2-7
V: TRBV27

DNA: TGCAGTGCTAGAGCCTTTACTAGCGGTCTTTACAATGAGCAGTTCTTC
CDR3: CSARAFTSGLYNEQFF
D: TRBD2
size: few
J: TRBJ2-1
V: TRBV20-1

DNA: TGCAGTGCTAGTCCCACCCGGACTAGCGGGAGCTTCGCGAACACCGGGGAGCTGTTTTTT
CDR3: CSASPTRTSGSFANTGELFF
D: TRBD2
size: .
J: TRBJ2-2
V: TRBV20-1

DNA: TGCAGTGCTATCTCCGGGACTAGCTCTAGTGAGCAGTTCTTC
CDR3: CSAISGTSSSEQFF
D: TRBD2
size: few
J: TRBJ2-1
V: TRBV20-1

DNA: TGCGCCAGCAGCTCTTACACCTACGAGCAGTACTTC
CDR3: CASSSYTYEQYF
D: .
size: few
J: TRBJ2-7
V: TRBV5-1

DNA: TGCAGTGCTAAAATTGGACAGGGCCCCTCTGGAAACACCATATATTTT
CDR3: CSAKIGQGPSGNTIYF
D: TRBD1
size: .
J: TRBJ1-3
V: TRBV20-1

DNA: TGCGCCAGCATGTCGGGCACAGATACGCAGTATTTT
CDR3: CASMSGTDTQYF
D: .
size: .
J: TRBJ2-3
V: TRBV5-1

DNA: TGTGCCAGCAGTTACGGTAGGAGCGGGAGGGTTCAGAATGAGCAGTTCTTC
CDR3: CASSYGRSGRVQNEQFF
D: TRBD2
size: .
J: TRBJ2-1
V: TRBV6-2/TRBV6-3

DNA: TGCAGTGCTAGAGTGAGAGCGGGCAATACGCAGTATTTT
CDR3: CSARVRAGNTQYF
D: .
size: .
J: TRBJ2-3
V: TRBV20-1

DNA: TGTGCCAGCAGTTTCTCCGGGACGGACGATAATTCACCCCTCCACTTT
CDR3: CASSFSGTDDNSPLHF
D: .
size: many
J: TRBJ1-6
V: TRBV27

DNA: TGCGCCAGTTCCCTAGCGGGACATGACAATGAGCAGTTCTTC
CDR3: CASSLAGHDNEQFF
D: TRBD2
size: .
J: TRBJ2-1
V: TRBV4-3

DNA: TGCGCCAGCAGCTTGGTTCTCGGGAACTATGGCTACACCTTC
CDR3: CASSLVLGNYGYTF
D: .
size: .
J: TRBJ1-2
V: TRBV5-1

DNA: TGTGCCAGCAGCCCCTGGGGAGCGAGCTACGAGCAGTACTTC
CDR3: CASSPWGASYEQYF
D: .
size: few
J: TRBJ2-7
V: TRBV7-4

DNA: TGTGCCAGCAGCTCCGCGGGGCTCGGCACAGATACGCAGTATTTT
CDR3: CASSSAGLGTDTQYF
D: .
size: many
J: TRBJ2-3
V: TRBV12-3/TRBV12-4

DNA: TGTGCCAGCTCCCCCGGGGGCAGGGGGGACTATGGCTACACCTTC
CDR3: CASSPGGRGDYGYTF
D: TRBD1
size: few
J: TRBJ1-2
V: TRBV6-1

DNA: TGTGCCAGCAGTTTGGTGGGGGCAGTCGGCTATGGCTACACCTTC
CDR3: CASSLVGAVGYGYTF
D: .
size: few
J: TRBJ1-2
V: TRBV12-3/TRBV12-4

DNA: TGTGCCACCAGCAGAGTGGCTAGCGGGAGGGTGGGGAATGAGCAGTTCTTC
CDR3: CATSRVASGRVGNEQFF
D: TRBD2
size: few
J: TRBJ2-1
V: TRBV15

DNA: TGCAGTGCTAGCGTTGCGGGAGGGATGGAGACCCAGTACTTC
CDR3: CSASVAGGMETQYF
D: TRBD2
size: .
J: TRBJ2-5
V: TRBV20-1

DNA: TGTGCCATCAGGGTTCTAGCGGGAGACTCCTACGAGCAGTACTTC
CDR3: CAIRVLAGDSYEQYF
D: TRBD2
size: few
J: TRBJ2-7
V: TRBV10-3

DNA: TGCAGTGCTAGAGCTCTAGCGGGAGGAGGCACAGATACGCAGTATTTT
CDR3: CSARALAGGGTDTQYF
D: TRBD2
size: .
J: TRBJ2-3
V: TRBV20-1

DNA: TGTGCCAGCAGCCCCCCCGGCCCGGGTGAGCGCCTCTACGAGCAGTACTTC
CDR3: CASSPPGPGERLYEQYF
D: .
size: .
J: TRBJ2-7
V: TRBV7-9